This T cell receptor (beta chain) is from a study of blood T cell repertoires in COVID-19. Generated by immunoSEQ multiplex PCR, the TCRdb table keeps only in-frame clones and is missing some. The sample carries some 66,000 clones, approximately 79% recorded once. Germline V gives CDR1 SGHTA, CDR2 FQGNSA. V was cut by 4 bases and J by 7 bases, with 16 bases left in between. This CDR3 is 14 amino acids long. V is TRBV7-2 and J is TRBJ2-5; weak D call: TRBD2 (6 bases). The sequence was obtained from a man between 60 and 75 years old with acute or convalescent COVID-19. Sequencing was done on a sample of peripheral blood. CDR3 DNA: TGTGCCAGCAGCTCGGGAGTCAAAATTTCGACCCAGTACTTC. It codes for CASSSGVKISTQYF.